This entry concerns a single T cell receptor (beta chain). Its antigen is unknown. Clones were sequenced by immunoSEQ multiplex PCR, and TCRdb holds only the in-frame ones, with some missing. There are about 680,000 clones in the sample; around 90% occur only once, and over 1.3% lies in the top ten. Between the trimmed V and J ends, which lost 1 base and 0 bases, there was a span of 6 bases. The CDR3 totals 15 residues. Germline V lookup: CDR1 SEHNR, CDR2 FQNEAQ (reference sequence). This sample was taken from a study of Ad26.COV2.S vaccination and SARS-CoV-2 variants. Study context: By the intramuscular route, Ad26.COV2.S was given once, or twice 56 days apart.

Overall study findings and caveats: In TCR breadth and depth analyses, total T cell responses may have been underestimated. Vaccinees showed greater spike-specific TCR breadth than placebo recipients.

Treatment in this sample: around 19 received Ad26.COV2.S at low or high dose, single or two shots; five or six received placebo; per-sample allocation not given. After the first vaccine or placebo injection, samples were drawn on day 63. The administered vaccine (an Ad26 vector) expressed Wuhan-strain SARS-CoV-2 spike. The sequencing used peripheral blood, collected in a trial of Ad26.COV2.S vaccine versus placebo. This TCR was recovered from a person between 18 and 65 years old who received the Ad26.COV2.S COVID-19 vaccine or a placebo. The V gene is TRBV7-9, the J gene TRBJ1-4; D remains unclear. The CDR3 bases are TGTGCCAGCAGCTTAGAGCTAGCAACTAATGAAAAACTGTTTTTT. It is translated as CASSLELATNEKLFF. The variable domain in full, with the rest retrieved from reference TRBV7-9 and TRBJ1-4, is DTGVSQNPRHKITKRGQNVTFRCDPISEHNRLYWYRQTLGQGPEFLTYFQNEAQLEKSRLLSDRFSAERPKGSFSTLEIQRTEQGDSAMYLCASSLELATNEKLFFGSGTQLSVL.